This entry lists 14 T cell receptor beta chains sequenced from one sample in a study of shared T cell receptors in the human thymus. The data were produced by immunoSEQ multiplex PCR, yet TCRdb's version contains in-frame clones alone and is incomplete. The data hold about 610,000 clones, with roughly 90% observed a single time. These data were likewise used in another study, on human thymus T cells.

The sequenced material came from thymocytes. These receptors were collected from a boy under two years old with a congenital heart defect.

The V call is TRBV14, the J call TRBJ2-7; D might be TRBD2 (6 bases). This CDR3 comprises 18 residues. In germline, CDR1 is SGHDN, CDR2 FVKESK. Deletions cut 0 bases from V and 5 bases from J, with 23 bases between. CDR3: CASSQDWISGRGGDEQYF. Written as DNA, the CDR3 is TGTGCCAGCAGCCAAGACTGGATTAGCGGCCGAGGTGGGGACGAGCAGTACTTC.

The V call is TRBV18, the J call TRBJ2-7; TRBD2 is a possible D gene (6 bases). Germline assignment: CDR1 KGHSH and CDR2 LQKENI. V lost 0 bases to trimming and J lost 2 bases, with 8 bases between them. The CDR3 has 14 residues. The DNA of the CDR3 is TGTGCCAGCTCACCACCAGGAGGGCCCTACGAGCAGTACTTC. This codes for CASSPPGGPYEQYF.

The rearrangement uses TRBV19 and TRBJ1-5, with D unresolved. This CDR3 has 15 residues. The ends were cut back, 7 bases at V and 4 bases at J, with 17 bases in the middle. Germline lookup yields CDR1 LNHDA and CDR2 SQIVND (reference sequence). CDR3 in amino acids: CASKRAGPLNQPQHF. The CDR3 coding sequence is TGTGCCAGTAAGAGGGCCGGGCCTTTAAATCAGCCCCAGCATTTT. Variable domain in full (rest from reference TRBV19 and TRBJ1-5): DGGITQSPKYLFRKEGQNVTLSCEQNLNHDAMYWYRQDPGQGLRLIYYSQIVNDFQKGDIAEGYSVSREKKESFPLTVTSAQKNPTAFYLCASKRAGPLNQPQHFGDGTRLSIL.

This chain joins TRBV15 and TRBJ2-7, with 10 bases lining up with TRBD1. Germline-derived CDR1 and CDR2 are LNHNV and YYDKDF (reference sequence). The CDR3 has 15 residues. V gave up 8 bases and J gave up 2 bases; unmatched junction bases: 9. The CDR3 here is CATSGQGRDTYEQYF. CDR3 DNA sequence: TGTGCCACCTCGGGACAGGGGCGGGACACCTACGAGCAGTACTTC.

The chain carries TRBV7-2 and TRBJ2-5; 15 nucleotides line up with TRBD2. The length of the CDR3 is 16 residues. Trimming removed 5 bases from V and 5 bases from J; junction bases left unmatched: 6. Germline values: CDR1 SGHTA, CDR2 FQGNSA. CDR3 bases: TGTGCCAGCAGCGAGGGACTAGCGGGAGGTTGGGAGACCCAGTACTTC. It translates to CASSEGLAGGWETQYF.

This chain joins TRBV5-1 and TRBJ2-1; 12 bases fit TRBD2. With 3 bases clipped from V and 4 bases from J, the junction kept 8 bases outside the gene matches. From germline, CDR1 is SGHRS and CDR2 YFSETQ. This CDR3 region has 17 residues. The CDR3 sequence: CASSWGPGTSGYNEQFF. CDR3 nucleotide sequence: TGCGCCAGCAGCTGGGGTCCTGGGACTAGCGGGTACAATGAGCAGTTCTTC.

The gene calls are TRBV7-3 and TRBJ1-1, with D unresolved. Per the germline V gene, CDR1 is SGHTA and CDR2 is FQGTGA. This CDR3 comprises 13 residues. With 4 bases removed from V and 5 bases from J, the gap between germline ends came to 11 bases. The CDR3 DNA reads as TGTGCCAGCAGCTCCGGGGTAGATACTGAAGCTTTCTTT. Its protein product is CASSSGVDTEAFF.

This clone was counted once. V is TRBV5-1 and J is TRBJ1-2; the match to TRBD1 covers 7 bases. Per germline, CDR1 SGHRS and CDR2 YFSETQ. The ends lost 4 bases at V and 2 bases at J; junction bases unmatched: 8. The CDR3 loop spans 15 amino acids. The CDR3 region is CASSIPGQKNYGYTF. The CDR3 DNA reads TGCGCCAGCAGCATCCCGGGACAGAAAAACTATGGCTACACCTTC.

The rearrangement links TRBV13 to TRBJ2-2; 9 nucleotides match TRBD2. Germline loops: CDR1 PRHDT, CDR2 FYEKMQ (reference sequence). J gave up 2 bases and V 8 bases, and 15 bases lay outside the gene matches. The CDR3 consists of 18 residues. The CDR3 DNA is TGTGCCAGCTCCCGAATGACTAGCGGAGACTCAAACACCGGGGAGCTGTTTTTT. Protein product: CASSRMTSGDSNTGELFF.

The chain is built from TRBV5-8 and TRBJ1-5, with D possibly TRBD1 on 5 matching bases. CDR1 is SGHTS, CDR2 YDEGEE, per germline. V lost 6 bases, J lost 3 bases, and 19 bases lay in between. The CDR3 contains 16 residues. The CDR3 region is CASTRRGLGPNQPQHF. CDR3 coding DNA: TGTGCCAGCACTAGGAGGGGCCTGGGTCCCAATCAGCCCCAGCATTTT.

The CDR3 DNA follows: TGTGCTAGTGGTCCCCGGGACAGGGAGGGCGGGGAGCTGTTTTTT. It translates to CASGPRDREGGELFF. The J gene is TRBJ2-2, the V gene TRBV12-5; TRBD1 matches 9 bases. This CDR3 region has 15 residues. V trimming: 5 bases; J trimming: 7 bases; junction bases outside the gene matches: 8. CDR1 and CDR2 from the germline V gene are LGHNT and FRNRAP.

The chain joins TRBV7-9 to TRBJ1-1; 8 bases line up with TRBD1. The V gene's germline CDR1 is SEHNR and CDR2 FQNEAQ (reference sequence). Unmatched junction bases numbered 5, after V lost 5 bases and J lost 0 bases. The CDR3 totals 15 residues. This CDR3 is CASSPGQGLNTEAFF. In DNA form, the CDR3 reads TGTGCCAGCAGCCCCGGACAGGGATTGAACACTGAAGCTTTCTTT.

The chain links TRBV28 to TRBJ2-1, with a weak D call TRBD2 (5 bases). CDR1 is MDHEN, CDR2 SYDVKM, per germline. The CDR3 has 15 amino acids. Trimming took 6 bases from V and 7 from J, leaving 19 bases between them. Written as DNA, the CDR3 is TGTGCCAGCAGACACCACCGCGGACTTTCAAATGAGCAGTTCTTC. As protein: CASRHHRGLSNEQFF.

The CDR3 DNA reads as TGTGCCAGCGGAGGCGGGAGGGTTTCAGATACGCAGTATTTT. It specifies CASGGGRVSDTQYF. V is TRBV21-1 and J is TRBJ2-3; TRBD2 is taken as the D call from the table, unchecked against the DNA. TRBV21-1 is described as a pseudogene. The CDR3 covers 14 residues.